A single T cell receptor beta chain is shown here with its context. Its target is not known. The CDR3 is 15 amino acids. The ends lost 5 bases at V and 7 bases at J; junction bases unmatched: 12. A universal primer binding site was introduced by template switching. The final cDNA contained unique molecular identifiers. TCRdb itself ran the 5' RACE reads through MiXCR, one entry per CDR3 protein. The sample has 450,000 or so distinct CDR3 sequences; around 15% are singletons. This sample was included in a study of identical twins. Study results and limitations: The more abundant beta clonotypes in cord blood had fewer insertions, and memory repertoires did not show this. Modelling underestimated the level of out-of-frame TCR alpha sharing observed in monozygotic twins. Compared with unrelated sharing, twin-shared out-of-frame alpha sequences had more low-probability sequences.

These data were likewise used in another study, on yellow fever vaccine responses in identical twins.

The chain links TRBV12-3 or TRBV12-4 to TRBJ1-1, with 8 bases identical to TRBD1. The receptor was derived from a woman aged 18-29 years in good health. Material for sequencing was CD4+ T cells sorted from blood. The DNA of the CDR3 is TGTGCCAGCAGTGGCCCTGGGGCAGGGGGCTTTGAAGCTTTCTTT. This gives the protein CASSGPGAGGFEAFF.